The 13 T cell receptor beta chains in this list originate from one sample, sequenced in a study of CD8+ T cells in alopecia areata. RNA extraction was followed by reverse transcription into cDNA, which acted as the sequencing template. Profiled with immunoSEQ multiplex PCR; TCRdb holds only in-frame clones, not every one. Found here are about 97,000 clones, about 40% of them singletons; the top ten hold around 1.4%. Sequenced sample: CD4+ T cells sorted from blood. The receptors derive from a human donor with alopecia areata.

The chain uses TRBV5-5 and TRBJ2-4; D is possibly TRBD1 or TRBD2 (5 bases each). In germline, CDR1 is SGHKS, CDR2 YYEKEE (reference sequence). The CDR3 loop spans 16 amino acids. V gave up 4 bases and J gave up 6 bases, with 20 bases separating them. The CDR3 is CASSLIESGRPNIQYF. CDR3 nucleotide sequence: TGTGCCAGCAGCCTGATCGAATCGGGACGGCCAAACATTCAGTACTTC.

Ten or more counts support this clone. The CDR3 here is CASSSKWADTQYF. Here the CDR3 DNA reads TGTGCCAGCAGCAGTAAGTGGGCAGATACGCAGTATTTT. The chain recombines TRBV7-9 with TRBJ2-3; D not resolved. The V gene lost 5 bases and the J gene lost 4 bases, with 10 bases spanning the gap. This CDR3 spans 13 amino acids. CDR1 and CDR2 (germline): SEHNR, FQNEAQ (reference sequence).

This chain links TRBV5-1 with TRBJ2-1; D ambiguous. The CDR3 has 14 amino acids. Germline loops: CDR1 SGHRS, CDR2 YFSETQ. Trimming removed 0 bases from V and 6 bases from J, with 10 bases in between. The CDR3 here is CASSLVQSGNEQFF. For the CDR3, the DNA is TGCGCCAGCAGCTTGGTACAGTCCGGCAATGAGCAGTTCTTC.

V is TRBV28 and J is TRBJ1-2; D perhaps matches TRBD1 (6 bases). The CDR3 is 10 amino acids. The germline CDR1 and CDR2 sequences are MDHEN and SYDVKM. V was trimmed by 10 bases and J by 7 bases, leaving 10 bases between them. The CDR3 DNA sequence: TGTGCCACCTGGGGGGCTGGCTACACCTTC. Its translation: CATWGAGYTF.

This sequence joins TRBV4-2 and TRBJ2-1, with D perhaps given as TRBD1 or TRBD2 (5 bases each). The ends were cut back, 1 base at V and 8 bases at J, with 9 bases in the middle. This CDR3 spans 13 amino acids. Germline V gene sequence: CDR1 LGHNA, CDR2 YNFKEQ. CDR3 DNA sequence: TGTGCCAGCAGCCAAGGGGACGACGATGAGCAGTTCTTC. Translation: CASSQGDDDEQFF.

The chain carries TRBV5-1 and TRBJ2-5, with TRBD1 as a possible D gene (5 bases). V was shortened by 2 bases and J by 3 bases, with 5 bases between the two germline ends. Germline CDR1 is SGHRS and CDR2 is YFSETQ. This CDR3 contains 12 residues. The CDR3 bases are TGCGCCAGCAGCTTACAGGAAGAGACCCAGTACTTC. Translation: CASSLQEETQYF.

This clone was observed a handful of times. This chain uses TRBV6-5 with TRBJ1-2, with 9 bases aligning to TRBD1. The germline V gene has CDR1 MNHEY and CDR2 SVGAGI. J lost 2 bases, V lost 6 bases, and 7 bases had no gene match. The CDR3 runs 15 residues. CDR3 region: CASSTGQGTNYGYTF. CDR3 coding DNA: TGTGCCAGCAGCACAGGACAGGGGACCAACTATGGCTACACCTTC.

This chain connects TRBV27 to TRBJ2-2; tentatively, D is TRBD2 (5 bases). Deletions cut 8 bases from V and 4 bases from J, with 14 bases between. The CDR3 is made up of 14 amino acids. From germline, CDR1 is MNHEY and CDR2 SMNVEV (reference sequence). CDR3 protein: CASRGSGRTGELFF. The DNA for the CDR3 is TGTGCCAGCCGGGGTTCTGGTCGCACCGGGGAGCTGTTTTTT.

This clone was seen a few times. This sequence joins TRBV7-2 and TRBJ2-3, with D unresolved. CDR3 length: 11 amino acids. V shed 3 bases and J shed 7 bases, with 5 bases lying between them. Germline values: CDR1 SGHTA, CDR2 FQGNSA. CDR3 amino acids: CASSFGHTQYF. DNA of the CDR3: TGTGCCAGCAGCTTCGGGCATACGCAGTATTTT.

This rearrangement joins TRBV7-9 to TRBJ2-2; no reliable D call. This CDR3 region has 12 residues. Germline CDR1 is SEHNR and CDR2 is FQNEAQ (reference sequence). V gave up 5 bases and J gave up 4 bases, with 5 bases separating them. The chain's CDR3 is CASSPRTGELFF. CDR3 DNA sequence: TGTGCCAGCAGCCCCCGCACCGGGGAGCTGTTTTTT.

The V call is TRBV6-5, the J call TRBJ2-1, with no clear D. V gave up 2 bases and J gave up 4 bases, with 12 bases separating them. The germline V gene has CDR1 MNHEY and CDR2 SVGAGI. The CDR3 is 15 amino acids. The CDR3 reads CASSYASRRYNEQFF. In DNA, the CDR3 is TGTGCCAGCAGTTACGCGTCTAGGCGGTACAATGAGCAGTTCTTC.

This clone occurred a few times. The chain couples TRBV7-2 to TRBJ2-3, with 9 bases lining up with TRBD2. CDR3 length: 15 residues. Germline V gives CDR1 SGHTA, CDR2 FQGNSA. Trimming at V came to 5 bases and at J to 1 base, leaving 4 bases not matched to a gene. The CDR3 loop is CASSPRTSGTDTQYF. The CDR3 coding sequence is TGTGCCAGCAGCCCCCGGACTAGCGGCACAGATACGCAGTATTTT.

This clone was counted between two and nine times. The chain combines TRBV9 with TRBJ1-5; a weak D match, TRBD1 (5 bases). The V end was cut by 6 bases, the J end by 0 bases, with 28 bases between. There are 20 residues in the CDR3. Per germline, CDR1 SGDLS and CDR2 YYNGEE. The CDR3 nucleotides are TGTGCCAGCAACAGACGCGCCGTGGCAGGGATTTTGTATAGCAATCAGCCCCAGCATTTT. This codes for CASNRRAVAGILYSNQPQHF.